Listed below are T cell receptor beta chains from one sample, sequenced in a study of OX40 agonist ivuxolimab in advanced cancers. The protocol was immunoSEQ multiplex PCR, while the TCRdb copy is restricted to in-frame clones and leaves out a portion. The sample records tens of thousands of clones, 87% being singletons. Sample: CD4+ or CD8+ T cells sorted from blood, taken in a trial of the OX40 agonist ivuxolimab. Every receptor here comes from an adult with an advanced solid tumor such as melanoma, head and neck, liver or kidney cancer. Both conserved end residues are part of each CDR3. Fields, in order: clone size, D gene, J gene, V gene, CDR3 protein, CDR3 DNA. D genes are given only for firm matches. Clone size is stated in some rows and not others, as once, few, many or a class when expanded.

clone_size: few
d_call: TRBD1
j_call: TRBJ1-2
v_call: TRBV6-5
cdr3_aa: CASGPGQGWGYTF
cdr3_nt: TGTGCCAGCGGTCCAGGACAGGGTTGGGGCTACACCTTC

clone_size: medium-sized
d_call: -
j_call: TRBJ1-5
v_call: TRBV4-2
cdr3_aa: CASSGGDGHNQPQHF
cdr3_nt: TGTGCCAGCAGCGGAGGGGACGGGCACAATCAGCCCCAGCATTTT

clone_size: -
d_call: TRBD2
j_call: TRBJ2-2
v_call: TRBV11-3
cdr3_aa: CASGPSGRGAGELFF
cdr3_nt: TGTGCCAGCGGTCCTAGCGGTCGAGGGGCCGGGGAGCTGTTTTTT

clone_size: -
d_call: -
j_call: TRBJ2-5
v_call: TRBV6-5
cdr3_aa: CASSRNSQETQYF
cdr3_nt: TGTGCCAGCAGTAGGAACAGCCAAGAGACCCAGTACTTC

clone_size: once
d_call: TRBD1
j_call: TRBJ1-2
v_call: TRBV14
cdr3_aa: CASSQAGQGARRSIGYTF
cdr3_nt: TGTGCCAGCAGCCAGGCAGGACAGGGGGCTCGGCGTTCTATCGGCTACACCTTC

clone_size: once
d_call: TRBD1
j_call: TRBJ1-2
v_call: TRBV5-1
cdr3_aa: CASGQDRGHGYTF
cdr3_nt: TGCGCCAGCGGACAGGACAGGGGGCATGGCTACACCTTC

clone_size: -
d_call: TRBD1
j_call: TRBJ2-5
v_call: TRBV5-5
cdr3_aa: CASSLVSEGALETQYF
cdr3_nt: TGTGCCAGCAGCTTGGTTAGCGAGGGGGCTTTAGAGACCCAGTACTTC

clone_size: -
d_call: TRBD1
j_call: TRBJ1-1
v_call: TRBV6-5
cdr3_aa: CASRAGQGVTEAFF
cdr3_nt: TGTGCCAGCAGAGCGGGACAGGGAGTCACTGAAGCTTTCTTT

clone_size: once
d_call: TRBD1
j_call: TRBJ2-1
v_call: TRBV7-3
cdr3_aa: CASSSPGQGDNEQFF
cdr3_nt: TGTGCCAGCAGCTCACCGGGACAGGGCGACAATGAGCAGTTCTTC

clone_size: -
d_call: -
j_call: TRBJ2-7
v_call: TRBV28
cdr3_aa: CASTRVVGTRNEQYF
cdr3_nt: TGTGCCAGCACCCGGGTCGTGGGGACTCGGAACGAGCAGTACTTC

clone_size: -
d_call: TRBD2
j_call: TRBJ2-1
v_call: TRBV6-1
cdr3_aa: CASRGTSGIGNEQFF
cdr3_nt: TGTGCCAGCAGAGGGACTAGCGGGATCGGAAATGAGCAGTTCTTC

clone_size: -
d_call: -
j_call: TRBJ2-7
v_call: TRBV2
cdr3_aa: CASSKIQGGYEQYF
cdr3_nt: TGTGCCAGCAGTAAGATACAGGGGGGGTACGAGCAGTACTTC

clone_size: once
d_call: -
j_call: TRBJ2-7
v_call: TRBV5-4
cdr3_aa: CASSPRAGQAFSYEQYF
cdr3_nt: TGTGCCAGCAGCCCACGAGCGGGACAGGCATTCTCCTACGAGCAGTACTTC

clone_size: -
d_call: TRBD1
j_call: TRBJ1-5
v_call: TRBV2
cdr3_aa: CASSGDRGSQPQHF
cdr3_nt: TGTGCCAGCAGTGGGGACAGGGGGTCTCAGCCCCAGCATTTT

clone_size: -
d_call: -
j_call: TRBJ2-3
v_call: TRBV6-1
cdr3_aa: CASKRAVQGDTQYF
cdr3_nt: TGTGCGAGTAAAAGGGCGGTTCAAGGGGATACGCAGTATTTT

clone_size: -
d_call: -
j_call: TRBJ1-2
v_call: TRBV28
cdr3_aa: CASSLYQTDYGYTF
cdr3_nt: TGTGCCAGCAGTTTATACCAAACAGACTATGGCTACACCTTC

clone_size: -
d_call: -
j_call: TRBJ2-6
v_call: TRBV4-1
cdr3_aa: CASSQGHSGANVLTF
cdr3_nt: TGCGCCAGCAGCCAAGGCCACTCTGGGGCCAACGTCCTGACTTTC

clone_size: -
d_call: TRBD1
j_call: TRBJ1-2
v_call: TRBV7-8
cdr3_aa: CASSFLQGADGYTF
cdr3_nt: TGTGCCAGCAGCTTTTTACAGGGGGCGGATGGCTACACCTTC

clone_size: once
d_call: -
j_call: TRBJ2-3
v_call: TRBV5-5
cdr3_aa: CASSSEGYGSDTQYF
cdr3_nt: TGTGCCAGCAGCTCCGAGGGGTACGGTTCGGATACGCAGTATTTT

clone_size: -
d_call: -
j_call: TRBJ1-5
v_call: TRBV28
cdr3_aa: CASSPGGGERQPQHF
cdr3_nt: TGTGCCAGTTCCCCCGGAGGAGGGGAGAGACAGCCCCAGCATTTT

clone_size: -
d_call: -
j_call: TRBJ1-1
v_call: TRBV7-9
cdr3_aa: CASSPDLNTEAFF
cdr3_nt: TGTGCCAGCAGTCCGGACCTCAACACTGAAGCTTTCTTT

clone_size: once
d_call: TRBD1
j_call: TRBJ2-1
v_call: TRBV6-1
cdr3_aa: CASRDREKGNEQFF
cdr3_nt: TGTGCCAGCCGAGACAGGGAGAAGGGTAATGAGCAGTTCTTC

clone_size: -
d_call: -
j_call: TRBJ2-2
v_call: TRBV11-3
cdr3_aa: CASSPAPGELFF
cdr3_nt: TGTGCCAGCAGCCCGGCGCCCGGGGAGCTGTTTTTT

clone_size: -
d_call: -
j_call: TRBJ2-7
v_call: TRBV6-6
cdr3_aa: CASSYGGGVRHEQYF
cdr3_nt: TGTGCCAGCAGTTACGGTGGAGGGGTTCGCCACGAGCAGTACTTC

clone_size: once
d_call: -
j_call: TRBJ2-1
v_call: TRBV6-1
cdr3_aa: CASKLRGEAKQFF
cdr3_nt: TGTGCCAGCAAACTCAGGGGGGAGGCTAAGCAGTTCTTC

clone_size: -
d_call: -
j_call: TRBJ1-5
v_call: TRBV30
cdr3_aa: CAWTRAQGNQPQHF
cdr3_nt: TGTGCCTGGACCCGGGCCCAGGGGAATCAGCCCCAGCATTTT

clone_size: -
d_call: TRBD2
j_call: TRBJ2-1
v_call: TRBV6-5
cdr3_aa: CASSSSGLAYNEQFF
cdr3_nt: TGTGCCAGCAGCTCCTCGGGACTAGCCTACAATGAGCAGTTCTTC

clone_size: -
d_call: TRBD1
j_call: TRBJ2-5
v_call: TRBV29-1
cdr3_aa: CSVALTGAIQETQYF
cdr3_nt: TGCAGCGTAGCCCTGACAGGGGCCATCCAAGAGACCCAGTACTTC

clone_size: -
d_call: -
j_call: TRBJ1-1
v_call: TRBV7-2
cdr3_aa: CASSLEGGLGTEAFF
cdr3_nt: TGTGCCAGCAGCTTAGAGGGGGGGCTGGGCACTGAAGCTTTCTTT

clone_size: once
d_call: TRBD1
j_call: TRBJ2-7
v_call: TRBV2
cdr3_aa: CASSPGGKYEQYF
cdr3_nt: TGTGCCAGCAGTCCAGGGGGAAAGTACGAGCAGTACTTC

clone_size: -
d_call: -
j_call: TRBJ2-5
v_call: TRBV11-2
cdr3_aa: CASGARLQGETQYF
cdr3_nt: TGTGCCAGCGGGGCCCGGCTACAGGGAGAGACCCAGTACTTC

clone_size: -
d_call: -
j_call: TRBJ1-4
v_call: TRBV28
cdr3_aa: CASSLRGARGNEKLFF
cdr3_nt: TGTGCCAGCAGTTTAAGAGGGGCGAGAGGTAATGAAAAACTGTTTTTT

clone_size: -
d_call: -
j_call: TRBJ1-1
v_call: TRBV18
cdr3_aa: CASSLDSEAFF
cdr3_nt: TGTGCCAGCTCTTTGGACAGTGAAGCTTTCTTT

clone_size: -
d_call: -
j_call: TRBJ1-1
v_call: TRBV5-6
cdr3_aa: CASSFGGIAEAFF
cdr3_nt: TGTGCCAGCAGCTTCGGGGGGATAGCTGAAGCTTTCTTT

clone_size: -
d_call: TRBD2
j_call: TRBJ2-1
v_call: TRBV5-1
cdr3_aa: CASSWTSGQTYNEQFF
cdr3_nt: TGCGCCAGCAGCTGGACTAGCGGCCAGACCTACAATGAGCAGTTCTTC

clone_size: -
d_call: -
j_call: TRBJ1-2
v_call: TRBV6-5
cdr3_aa: CASSYARGYTF
cdr3_nt: TGTGCCAGCAGTTACGCCCGAGGCTACACCTTC

clone_size: -
d_call: -
j_call: TRBJ1-1
v_call: TRBV7-9
cdr3_aa: CASSFGENTEAFF
cdr3_nt: TGTGCCAGCAGCTTCGGGGAGAACACTGAAGCTTTCTTT

clone_size: -
d_call: -
j_call: TRBJ1-4
v_call: TRBV27
cdr3_aa: CASSLNGGTNEKLFF
cdr3_nt: TGTGCCAGCAGTTTAAATGGGGGAACTAATGAAAAACTGTTTTTT

clone_size: -
d_call: TRBD1
j_call: TRBJ1-4
v_call: TRBV2
cdr3_aa: CASRTGGTTNEKLFF
cdr3_nt: TGTGCCAGCAGAACAGGGGGCACAACTAATGAAAAACTGTTTTTT

clone_size: -
d_call: -
j_call: TRBJ2-5
v_call: TRBV6-1
cdr3_aa: CASSEVRQAGETQYF
cdr3_nt: TGTGCCAGCAGTGAAGTGCGACAGGCTGGCGAGACCCAGTACTTC

clone_size: -
d_call: TRBD1
j_call: TRBJ2-1
v_call: TRBV18
cdr3_aa: CASSMGTVSSYNEQFF
cdr3_nt: TGTGCCAGCTCTATGGGGACAGTGAGCTCCTACAATGAGCAGTTCTTC

clone_size: -
d_call: TRBD1
j_call: TRBJ1-4
v_call: TRBV28
cdr3_aa: CASSLEGTATNEKLFF
cdr3_nt: TGTGCCAGCAGTTTAGAGGGGACAGCAACTAATGAAAAACTGTTTTTT

clone_size: -
d_call: -
j_call: TRBJ1-2
v_call: TRBV6-4
cdr3_aa: CASSDSAGANYGYTF
cdr3_nt: TGTGCCAGCAGTGACTCCGCAGGGGCTAACTATGGCTACACCTTC